These 28 T cell receptor beta chains share one sample of origin, sequenced in a study of blood T cells in healthy people across ages (dated by TCRdb to between 2014 and 2017). The library came from 5' RACE. Sequencer: Illumina HiSeq 2500. A second PCR of roughly 6 to 11 cycles was run with a J-beta primer mix and a sample-barcoded 5' primer. TCRdb handled the public reads itself, with Q25 trimming in fastp and clone calling in MiXCR, and kept productive beta chains. Each entry is one CDR3 protein sequence, shown with its most common DNA and genes. Present in this sample are approximately 1,000,000 distinct CDR3 sequences, less than 50% of which were seen just once. The top ten hold under 20% of the sample. What was sequenced was blood. The source of these receptors is a woman aged 55 to 70 in good health.

Many counts were recorded for this clonotype. This sequence joins TRBV18 and TRBJ2-7; no clear D gene. The germline V and J ends were trimmed by 2 bases and 0 bases, with 14 bases remaining between them. From germline, CDR1 is KGHSH and CDR2 LQKENI. CDR3 length: 16 amino acids. The CDR3 DNA reads as TGTGCCAGCTCACCAGCGACGGCGAAGAGCTCCTACGAGCAGTACTTC. Translating it yields CASSPATAKSSYEQYF.

This clonotype was recorded a few times. The chain uses TRBV7-9 and TRBJ2-4; 9 bases align to TRBD2. This CDR3 spans 20 amino acids. Germline-derived CDR1 and CDR2 are SEHNR and FQNEAQ (reference sequence). V lost 2 bases and J lost 0; bases outside the gene matches: 14. CDR3 DNA: TGTGCCAGCAGCTTATTCCTGCTAGCGGGGACCCTGGAAGCCAAAAACATTCAGTACTTC. It yields the protein CASSLFLLAGTLEAKNIQYF.

The genes are TRBV20-1 and TRBJ1-4; D not certain. Germline CDR1 is DFQATT and CDR2 is SNEGSKA (reference sequence). The CDR3 consists of 13 residues. V lost 6 bases and J lost 7, with 15 bases in between. The CDR3 region is CSALPVRREKLFF. CDR3 DNA sequence: TGCAGTGCCCTACCGGTCAGGCGTGAAAAACTGTTTTTT.

The chain is built from TRBV6-2 or TRBV6-3 and TRBJ2-1; D might be TRBD2 (5 bases). Germline CDR1 reads MNHEY; CDR2 reads SVGEGT. The CDR3 has 17 amino acids. Trimming shortened V by 7 bases and J by 4 bases, and 23 bases separated the two germline ends. The CDR3 DNA reads as TGTGCCAGCACCACGCCCAAGGTGGCTAGCTTATACAATGAGCAGTTCTTC. Protein product: CASTTPKVASLYNEQFF.

A few counts support this clonotype. The chain recombines TRBV6-5 with TRBJ2-1; D not resolved. CDR1 is MNHEY and CDR2 is SVGAGI in the germline V gene. Between the trimmed V and J ends, which lost 5 bases and 10 bases, there was a span of 9 bases. The CDR3 runs 11 residues. CDR3 loop: CASSTLGEQFF. The CDR3 DNA sequence: TGTGCCAGCAGTACATTGGGAGAGCAGTTCTTC.

The rearrangement joins TRBV6-2 or TRBV6-3 to TRBJ2-1; D unclear. Germline CDR1 reads MNHEY; CDR2 reads SVGEGT. The V gene lost 4 bases and the J gene lost 10 bases, with 14 bases spanning the gap. The CDR3 runs to 13 residues. The CDR3 DNA reads TGTGCCAGCAGTTTCTCTTGGAGTAAAGAGCAGTTCTTC. Its protein product is CASSFSWSKEQFF.

V is TRBV20-1 and J is TRBJ2-5, with 15 positions matching TRBD2. The V and J ends lost 6 bases and 3 bases, in that order; junction bases with no gene match: 11. The CDR3 consists of 17 residues. Germline V gene sequence: CDR1 DFQATT, CDR2 SNEGSKA (reference sequence). The CDR3 DNA follows: TGCAGTGCAACCGGACTAGCGGGAGGGGTTCGAGAAGAGACCCAGTACTTC. Protein sequence: CSATGLAGGVREETQYF.

Only one count was recorded for this clonotype. The genes are TRBV9 and TRBJ1-1, with 8 bases that match TRBD1. The V and J ends lost 2 bases and 5 bases, in that order; junction bases with no gene match: 11. Looked up from germline, CDR1 is SGDLS and CDR2 is YYNGEE. The CDR3 totals 16 residues. CDR3 coding DNA: TGTGCCAGCAGCGTGCTCAGGGGGCGGCTCGGGACTGAAGCTTTCTTT. Residues: CASSVLRGRLGTEAFF. Looking up the rest from reference TRBV9 and TRBJ1-1 gives the full variable domain: DSGVTQTPKHLITATGQRVTLRCSPRSGDLSVYWYQQSLDQGLQFLIQYYNGEERAKGNILERFSAQQFPDLHSELNLSSLELGDSALYFCASSVLRGRLGTEAFFGQGTRLTVV.

The chain employs TRBV28 and TRBJ2-3; 9 bases line up with TRBD2. Trimming cost V 8 bases and J 4 bases; bases outside gene matches: 7. Germline V gives CDR1 MDHEN, CDR2 SYDVKM. This CDR3 spans 14 amino acids. The CDR3 region is CASVYAGGPDTQYF. For the CDR3, the DNA is TGTGCCAGCGTTTATGCGGGGGGGCCAGATACGCAGTATTTT.

The J gene is TRBJ2-5, the V gene TRBV6-6; either TRBD1 or TRBD2 may supply D (5 bases each). Germline V lookup: CDR1 MNHNY, CDR2 SVGAGI (reference sequence). The CDR3 is 17 residues long. Trimming cost V 4 bases and J 5 bases, with 23 bases left between them. CDR3 sequence reads: CASSSLPGREPSETQYF. DNA for the CDR3: TGTGCCAGCAGTTCCTTACCGGGACGCGAACCGTCGGAGACCCAGTACTTC.

This chain joins TRBV20-1 and TRBJ2-7; D unclear. V was clipped by 6 bases and J by 3 bases, with 12 bases between them. The CDR3 runs to 12 residues. Per the germline V gene, CDR1 is DFQATT and CDR2 is SNEGSKA (reference sequence). The DNA of the CDR3 is TGCAGTGCCGCTGACCAAATCTACGAGCAGTACTTC. This encodes CSAADQIYEQYF.

This clonotype occurred many times. The J gene is TRBJ2-7, the V gene TRBV7-3; D gene ambiguous. Germline loops: CDR1 SGHTA, CDR2 FQGTGA. This CDR3 has 13 residues. V was cut by 4 bases and J by 6 bases, with 13 bases left in between. The CDR3 is CASSYQALGEQYF. The DNA for the CDR3 is TGTGCCAGCAGCTACCAGGCATTGGGCGAGCAGTACTTC.

A few counts support this clonotype. The genes are TRBV7-9 and TRBJ2-5; D ambiguous. V lost 2 bases and J lost 7, with 8 bases in between. The CDR3 has 12 residues. Per the germline V gene, CDR1 is SEHNR and CDR2 is FQNEAQ (reference sequence). The CDR3 sequence: CASSLNMGTQYF. Written as DNA, the CDR3 is TGTGCCAGCAGCTTAAATATGGGGACCCAGTACTTC. Drawing the rest from reference TRBV7-9 and TRBJ2-5, the complete variable domain is DTGVSQNPRHKITKRGQNVTFRCDPISEHNRLYWYRQTLGQGPEFLTYFQNEAQLEKSRLLSDRFSAERPKGSFSTLEIQRTEQGDSAMYLCASSLNMGTQYFGPGTRLLVL.

This clonotype has only a few counts. The CDR3 bases are TGTGCCAGCAGCGAAGTGGGACAGACCTCCTATAATTCACCCCTCCACTTT. Encoded protein: CASSEVGQTSYNSPLHF. The V gene is TRBV25-1, the J gene TRBJ1-6, with 7 bases lining up with TRBD1. The germline gives CDR1 MGHDK, CDR2 SYGVNS. V lost 6 bases to trimming and J lost 0 bases; unmatched junction nucleotides: 8. The length of the CDR3 is 17 residues.

The chain combines TRBV25-1 with TRBJ1-2, with 7 bases lining up with TRBD1. The J segment lost 5 bases and the V segment lost 4 bases, leaving 10 bases of the junction unmatched. The CDR3 runs to 15 residues. Germline CDR1 and CDR2: MGHDK and SYGVNS. This chain's CDR3 is CASSGPPGQIYGYTF. Here the CDR3 DNA reads TGTGCCAGCAGTGGGCCGCCGGGACAGATATATGGCTACACCTTC.

In its sample, this clonotype was seen a few times. The chain uses TRBV28 and TRBJ2-4; D may be TRBD2 (6 bases). Germline CDR1 reads MDHEN; CDR2 reads SYDVKM. This CDR3 spans 15 amino acids. V was shortened by 6 bases and J by 7 bases, with 19 bases between the two germline ends. The CDR3 region is CASSSLLGGENIQYF. CDR3 bases: TGTGCCAGCAGCTCCCTCCTAGGAGGGGAGAACATTCAGTACTTC.

The chain links TRBV7-2 to TRBJ2-1, with 11 bases identical to TRBD1. CDR3 length: 16 amino acids. With 1 base clipped from V and 7 bases from J, the junction kept 6 bases outside the gene matches. Germline CDR1 is SGHTA and CDR2 is FQGNSA. In DNA, the CDR3 is TGTGCCAGCAGCTTAGTGGGGACAGGGGGTGGGAATGAGCAGTTCTTC. This codes for CASSLVGTGGGNEQFF. Filled out from reference TRBV7-2 and TRBJ2-1, the complete variable domain reads GAGVSQSPSNKVTEKGKDVELRCDPISGHTALYWYRQSLGQGLEFLIYFQGNSAPDKSGLPSDRFSAERTGGSVSTLTIQRTQQEDSAVYLCASSLVGTGGGNEQFFGPGTRLTVL.

The chain recombines TRBV5-6 with TRBJ1-4; D not resolved. Germline values: CDR1 SGHDT, CDR2 YYEEEE. The CDR3 spans 15 residues. Trimming cost V 0 bases and J 0 bases, with 6 bases left between them. CDR3 DNA: TGTGCCAGCAGCTTGGGCGTAACAACTAATGAAAAACTGTTTTTT. It encodes CASSLGVTTNEKLFF. The whole variable domain, filled in from reference TRBV5-6 and TRBJ1-4, reads DAGVTQSPTHLIKTRGQQVTLRCSPKSGHDTVSWYQQALGQGPQFIFQYYEEEERQRGNFPDRFSGHQFPNYSSELNVNALLLGDSALYLCASSLGVTTNEKLFFGSGTQLSVL.

This clonotype appeared a few times. The chain couples TRBV29-1 to TRBJ2-1, with 10 positions matching TRBD2. Germline values: CDR1 SQVTM, CDR2 ANQGSEA. The CDR3 runs to 14 residues. The junction had 4 bases not matched to a gene; V was cut back by 4 bases and J by 4 bases. DNA for the CDR3: TGCAGCGTTGGGGGGACTAGCGTGTACAATGAGCAGTTCTTC. This codes for CSVGGTSVYNEQFF.

This clonotype has a handful of counts. V is TRBV7-3 and J is TRBJ2-7; D perhaps matches TRBD2 (5 bases). V shed 5 bases and J shed 3 bases, with 20 bases lying between them. This CDR3 is built from 16 residues. CDR1 and CDR2 (germline): SGHTA, FQGTGA. CDR3 residues: CASSHPENSGSYEQYF. The CDR3 DNA follows: TGTGCCAGCAGCCACCCAGAGAATAGTGGGAGCTACGAGCAGTACTTC.

The chain recombines TRBV19 with TRBJ2-7, with no clear D. V lost 5 bases and J lost 0, with 8 bases in between. The CDR3 is 13 amino acids. From germline, CDR1 is LNHDA and CDR2 SQIVND (reference sequence). CDR3 in DNA: TGTGCCAGTAGTTGGCAGCTCTCCTACGAGCAGTACTTC. Protein sequence: CASSWQLSYEQYF.

A note on this clonotype: At one of its ends the junction is not consistent with the germline gene, which may arise from a read error. CDR3 nucleotides: TGTGCCGGCAGTTTGGGACAGGGAAGCAATCAGCCCCAGCATTTT. Its protein product is CAGSLGQGSNQPQHF. This sequence joins TRBV27 and TRBJ1-5; TRBD1 matches at 9 bases. This CDR3 has 15 amino acids. CDR1 is MNHEY and CDR2 is SMNVEV in the germline V gene (reference sequence).

The J gene is TRBJ2-5, the V gene TRBV20-1, with 8 bases matching TRBD2. This CDR3 region has 14 residues. V trimming: 3 bases; J trimming: 4 bases; junction bases outside the gene matches: 7. Germline values: CDR1 DFQATT, CDR2 SNEGSKA (reference sequence). CDR3 amino acids: CSARNARGGETQYF. CDR3 nucleotide sequence: TGCAGTGCTAGGAACGCCCGGGGGGGAGAGACCCAGTACTTC.

This clonotype was seen only once. The chain links TRBV6-2 or TRBV6-3 to TRBJ1-1; D unresolved. The V and J ends lost 1 base and 11 bases respectively, with 11 bases between them. Germline loops: CDR1 MNHEY, CDR2 SVGEGT. The CDR3 is made up of 12 amino acids. CDR3 DNA sequence: TGTGCCAGCAGTTACTTGGGCGGCACGGCTTTCTTT. Protein product: CASSYLGGTAFF.

A few counts support this clonotype. V and J are TRBV5-1 and TRBJ2-1; 8 bases match TRBD2. CDR1 and CDR2 (germline): SGHRS, YFSETQ. V was pared by 0 bases and J by 3 bases, with 5 bases of the junction left unmatched. The CDR3 consists of 16 residues. Here the CDR3 DNA reads TGCGCCAGCAGCTTGGTGGTAGCGGGACTCTACAATGAGCAGTTCTTC. Translating it yields CASSLVVAGLYNEQFF.

This clonotype was observed a few times. V gene TRBV7-9 combines with J gene TRBJ1-6, with D unclear. This CDR3 contains 13 residues. Germline V gene data show CDR1 as SEHNR and CDR2 as FQNEAQ (reference sequence). V lost 1 base and J 7 bases, leaving 5 bases between the germline ends. This CDR3 is CASSLERNSPLHF. In nucleotides, the CDR3 is TGTGCCAGCAGCTTAGAACGCAATTCACCCCTCCACTTT.

The chain employs TRBV21-1 and TRBJ1-2; TRBD1 is the table's D call and was not checked against the DNA. TRBV21-1 is given as a pseudogene. The length of the CDR3 is 16 residues. CDR3 nucleotides: TGTGCCAGCAGACAACGACGGAGAGGGGGCCTATATGGCTACACCTTC. Translated, it gives CASRQRRRGGLYGYTF.

This chain uses TRBV2 with TRBJ2-1, with TRBD1 matching 10 bases. The trim removed 6 bases at V and 3 bases at J, leaving 8 bases unmatched. Germline-derived CDR1 and CDR2 are SNHLY and FYNNEI. There are 16 residues in the CDR3. DNA of the CDR3: TGTGCCAGCAGGAGGACAGGGGGAGGGAGCTACAATGAGCAGTTCTTC. It encodes CASRRTGGGSYNEQFF.